This T cell receptor beta chain is from a study of blood T cell repertoires in COVID-19. The overall study: Material from acute and convalescent COVID-19 was sourced from the United States, Italy and Spain. Sample material is recorded as cDNA or gDNA derived from T cells, B-cell-depleted T cells, or PBMCs.

In the original workflow: Reference gene primer amplification in the assay estimated nucleated cell counts. The protocol was immunoSEQ multiplex PCR, while the TCRdb copy is restricted to in-frame clones and leaves out a portion. D and trimming were read from the DNA, whereas the V and J calls and clone size are those reported in that table. Altogether approximately 240,000 clones are present, around four fifths being singletons, with the ten largest covering around 18%. The material sequenced was peripheral blood. The TCR was taken from a woman aged 80 or older with active or convalescent COVID-19.

In nucleotides, the CDR3 is TGTGCCAGCAGCCCCAAAATCCCGGCACGGGAGGGGTCCTACGAGCAGTACTTC. Translated: CASSPKIPAREGSYEQYF. The chain combines TRBV9 with TRBJ2-7, with 8 positions matching TRBD2. Germline-derived CDR1 and CDR2 are SGDLS and YYNGEE. The CDR3 has 18 residues. J gave up 1 base and V 4 bases, and 16 bases lay outside the gene matches.